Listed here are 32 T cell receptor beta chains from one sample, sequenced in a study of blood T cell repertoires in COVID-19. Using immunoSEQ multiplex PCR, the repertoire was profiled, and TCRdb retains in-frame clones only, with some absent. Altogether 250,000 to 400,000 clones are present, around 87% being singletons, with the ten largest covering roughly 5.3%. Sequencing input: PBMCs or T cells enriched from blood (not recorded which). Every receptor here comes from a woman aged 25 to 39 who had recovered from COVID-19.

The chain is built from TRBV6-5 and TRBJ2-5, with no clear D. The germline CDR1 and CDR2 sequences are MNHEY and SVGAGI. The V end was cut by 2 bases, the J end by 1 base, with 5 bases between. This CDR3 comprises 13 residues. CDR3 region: CASSYDFQETQYF. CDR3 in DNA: TGTGCCAGCAGTTACGACTTCCAAGAGACCCAGTACTTC.

CDR3: CASSPISNVLTF. CDR3 DNA sequence: TGTGCCAGCAGCCCCATTTCCAACGTCCTGACTTTC. This sequence joins TRBV5-4 and TRBJ2-6; D remains ambiguous. In germline, CDR1 is SGHNT, CDR2 YYREEE (reference sequence). CDR3 length: 12 amino acids. V gave up 4 bases and J gave up 8 bases, with 7 bases separating them.

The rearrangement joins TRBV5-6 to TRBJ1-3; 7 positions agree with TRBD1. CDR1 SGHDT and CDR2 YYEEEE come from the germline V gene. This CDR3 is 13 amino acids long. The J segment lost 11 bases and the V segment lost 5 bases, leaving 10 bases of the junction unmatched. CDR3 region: CASSFGQAGAIYF. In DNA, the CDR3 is TGTGCCAGCAGTTTCGGACAGGCAGGCGCCATATATTTT. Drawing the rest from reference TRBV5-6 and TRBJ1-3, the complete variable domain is DAGVTQSPTHLIKTRGQQVTLRCSPKSGHDTVSWYQQALGQGPQFIFQYYEEEERQRGNFPDRFSGHQFPNYSSELNVNALLLGDSALYLCASSFGQAGAIYFGEGSWLTVV.

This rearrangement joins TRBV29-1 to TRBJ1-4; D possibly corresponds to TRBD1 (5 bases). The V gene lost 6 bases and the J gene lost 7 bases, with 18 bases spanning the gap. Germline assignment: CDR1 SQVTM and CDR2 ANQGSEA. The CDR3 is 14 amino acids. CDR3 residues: CSVYHTGGGEKLFF. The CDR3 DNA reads TGCAGCGTATACCATACGGGGGGTGGTGAAAAACTGTTTTTT.

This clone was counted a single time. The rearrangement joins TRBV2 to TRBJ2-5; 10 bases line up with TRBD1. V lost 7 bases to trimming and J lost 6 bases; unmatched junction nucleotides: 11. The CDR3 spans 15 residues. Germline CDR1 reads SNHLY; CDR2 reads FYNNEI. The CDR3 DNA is TGTGCCAGCATTGACGCCGGGACAGGGGCCAAGACCCAGTACTTC. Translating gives CASIDAGTGAKTQYF.

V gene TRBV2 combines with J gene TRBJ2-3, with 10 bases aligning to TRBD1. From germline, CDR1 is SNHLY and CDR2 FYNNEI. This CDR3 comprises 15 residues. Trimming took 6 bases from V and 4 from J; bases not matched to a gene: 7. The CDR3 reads CASSRDRGFSDTQYF. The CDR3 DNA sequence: TGTGCCAGCAGCCGGGACAGGGGATTTTCAGATACGCAGTATTTT.

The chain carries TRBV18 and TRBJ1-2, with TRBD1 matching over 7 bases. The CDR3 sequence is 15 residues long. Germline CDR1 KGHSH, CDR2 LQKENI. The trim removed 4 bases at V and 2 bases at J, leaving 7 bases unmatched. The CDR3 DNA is TGTGCCAGCTCACTAGGGACAGCGGAAAACTATGGCTACACCTTC. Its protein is CASSLGTAENYGYTF.

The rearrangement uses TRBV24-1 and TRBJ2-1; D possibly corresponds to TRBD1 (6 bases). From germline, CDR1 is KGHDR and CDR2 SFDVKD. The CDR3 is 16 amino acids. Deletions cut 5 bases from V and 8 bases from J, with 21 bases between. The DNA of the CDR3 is TGTGCCACCAGTGCCCTAGCCGTGGCAGGGGCCGATGAGCAGTTCTTC. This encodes CATSALAVAGADEQFF.

The CDR3 DNA reads as TGCGCCAGCAGCCCTTCCGCCGGGGCTAACTATGGCTACACCTTC. It encodes CASSPSAGANYGYTF. V and J are TRBV5-1 and TRBJ1-2; D is ambiguous. The germline CDR1 and CDR2 sequences are SGHRS and YFSETQ. The V and J ends lost 4 bases and 0 bases respectively, with 13 bases between them. This CDR3 region has 15 residues.

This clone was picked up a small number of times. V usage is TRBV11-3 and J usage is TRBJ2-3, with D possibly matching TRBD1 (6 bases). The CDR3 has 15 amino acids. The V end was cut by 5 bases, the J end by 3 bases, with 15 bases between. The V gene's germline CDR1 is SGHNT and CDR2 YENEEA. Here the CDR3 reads CASSRDTSRTDTQYF. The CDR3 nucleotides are TGTGCCAGCAGCCGGGACACCTCTCGGACAGATACGCAGTATTTT.

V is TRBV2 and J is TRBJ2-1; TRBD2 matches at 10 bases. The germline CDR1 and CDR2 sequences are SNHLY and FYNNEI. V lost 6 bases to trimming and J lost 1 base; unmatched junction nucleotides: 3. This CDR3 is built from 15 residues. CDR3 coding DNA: TGTGCCAGCAGGGAGCGGGGGGGATCCTACAATGAGCAGTTCTTC. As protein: CASRERGGSYNEQFF. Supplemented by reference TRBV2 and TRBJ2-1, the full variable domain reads EPEVTQTPSHQVTQMGQEVILRCVPISNHLYFYWYRQILGQKVEFLVSFYNNEISEKSEIFDDQFSVERPDGSNFTLKIRSTKLEDSAMYFCASRERGGSYNEQFFGPGTRLTVL.

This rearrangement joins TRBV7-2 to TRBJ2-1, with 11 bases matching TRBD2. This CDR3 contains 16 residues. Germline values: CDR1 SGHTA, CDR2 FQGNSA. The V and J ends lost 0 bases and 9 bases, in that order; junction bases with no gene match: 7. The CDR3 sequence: CASSLARLAGGLEQFF. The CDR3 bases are TGTGCCAGCAGCTTAGCCAGGCTAGCGGGGGGCCTTGAGCAGTTCTTC.

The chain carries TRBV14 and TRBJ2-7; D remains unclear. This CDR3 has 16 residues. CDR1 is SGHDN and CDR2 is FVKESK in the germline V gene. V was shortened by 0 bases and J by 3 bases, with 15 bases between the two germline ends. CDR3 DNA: TGTGCCAGCAGCCAAGATGGCCCCTTTTTTTTCTACGAGCAGTACTTC. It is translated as CASSQDGPFFFYEQYF.

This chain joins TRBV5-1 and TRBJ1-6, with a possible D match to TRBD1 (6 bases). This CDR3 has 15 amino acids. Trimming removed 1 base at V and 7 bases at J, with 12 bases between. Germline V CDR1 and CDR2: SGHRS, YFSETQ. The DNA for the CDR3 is TGCGCCAGCAGCTTGAGGCAGGGGTCCAATTCACCCCTCCACTTT. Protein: CASSLRQGSNSPLHF. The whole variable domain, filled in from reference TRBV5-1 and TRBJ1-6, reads KAGVTQTPRYLIKTRGQQVTLSCSPISGHRSVSWYQQTPGQGLQFLFEYFSETQRNKGNFPGRFSGRQFSNSRSEMNVSTLELGDSALYLCASSLRQGSNSPLHFGNGTRLTVT.

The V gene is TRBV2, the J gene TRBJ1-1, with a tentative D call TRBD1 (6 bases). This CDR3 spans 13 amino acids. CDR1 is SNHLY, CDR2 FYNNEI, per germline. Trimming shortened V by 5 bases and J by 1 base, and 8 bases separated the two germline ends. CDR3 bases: TGTGCCAGCAGTAGGACAGAGAACACTGAAGCTTTCTTT. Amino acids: CASSRTENTEAFF.

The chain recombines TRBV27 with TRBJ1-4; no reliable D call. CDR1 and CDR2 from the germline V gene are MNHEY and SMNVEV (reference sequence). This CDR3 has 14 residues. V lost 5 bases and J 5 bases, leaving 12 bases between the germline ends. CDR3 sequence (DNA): TGTGCCAGCAGTAAACTCGGAGGGAATGAAAAACTGTTTTTT. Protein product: CASSKLGGNEKLFF.

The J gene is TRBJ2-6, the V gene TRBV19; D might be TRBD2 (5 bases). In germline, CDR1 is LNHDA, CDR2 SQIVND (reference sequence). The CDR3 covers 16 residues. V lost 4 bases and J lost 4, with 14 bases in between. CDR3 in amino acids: CASSTDRGSGANVLTF. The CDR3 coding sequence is TGTGCCAGTAGTACCGATCGGGGATCCGGGGCCAACGTCCTGACTTTC.

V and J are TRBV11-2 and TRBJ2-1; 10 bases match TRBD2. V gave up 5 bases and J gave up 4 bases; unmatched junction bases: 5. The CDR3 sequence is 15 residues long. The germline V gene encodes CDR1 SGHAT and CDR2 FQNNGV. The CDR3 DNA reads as TGTGCCAGCAGCCCCGGACTAGCGGATTACAATGAGCAGTTCTTC. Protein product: CASSPGLADYNEQFF. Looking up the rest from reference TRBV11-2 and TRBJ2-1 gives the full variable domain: EAGVAQSPRYKIIEKRQSVAFWCNPISGHATLYWYQQILGQGPKLLIQFQNNGVVDDSQLPKDRFSAERLKGVDSTLKIQPAKLEDSAVYLCASSPGLADYNEQFFGPGTRLTVL.

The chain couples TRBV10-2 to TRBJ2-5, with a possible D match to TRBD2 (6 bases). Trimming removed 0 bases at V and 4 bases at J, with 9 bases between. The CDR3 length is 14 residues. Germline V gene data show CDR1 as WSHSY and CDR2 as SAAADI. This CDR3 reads CASSESLGGETQYF. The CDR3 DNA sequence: TGCGCCAGCAGTGAGTCACTGGGGGGAGAGACCCAGTACTTC.

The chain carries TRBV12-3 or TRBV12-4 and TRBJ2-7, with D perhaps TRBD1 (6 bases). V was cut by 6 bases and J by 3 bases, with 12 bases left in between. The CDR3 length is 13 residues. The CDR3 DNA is TGTGCCAGCAGATGGGGGACAAGCTACGAGCAGTACTTC. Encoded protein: CASRWGTSYEQYF.

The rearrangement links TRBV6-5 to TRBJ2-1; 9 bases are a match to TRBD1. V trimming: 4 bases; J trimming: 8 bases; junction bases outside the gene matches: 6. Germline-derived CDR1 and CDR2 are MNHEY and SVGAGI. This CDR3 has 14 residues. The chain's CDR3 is CASSFDRGSDEQFF. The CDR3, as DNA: TGTGCCAGCAGTTTCGACAGGGGGAGCGATGAGCAGTTCTTC.

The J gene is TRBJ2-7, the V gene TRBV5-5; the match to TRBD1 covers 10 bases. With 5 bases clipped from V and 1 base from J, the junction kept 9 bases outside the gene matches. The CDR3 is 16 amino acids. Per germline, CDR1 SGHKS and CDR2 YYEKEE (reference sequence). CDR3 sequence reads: CASRLPGTGVSYEQYF. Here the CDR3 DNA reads TGTGCCAGCAGACTCCCCGGGACAGGGGTATCCTACGAGCAGTACTTC.

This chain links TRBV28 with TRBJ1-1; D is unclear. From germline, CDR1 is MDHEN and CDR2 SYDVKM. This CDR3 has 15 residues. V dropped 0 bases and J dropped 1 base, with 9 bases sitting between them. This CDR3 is CASSLWLRANTEAFF. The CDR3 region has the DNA TGTGCCAGCAGTTTATGGTTGAGAGCGAACACTGAAGCTTTCTTT.

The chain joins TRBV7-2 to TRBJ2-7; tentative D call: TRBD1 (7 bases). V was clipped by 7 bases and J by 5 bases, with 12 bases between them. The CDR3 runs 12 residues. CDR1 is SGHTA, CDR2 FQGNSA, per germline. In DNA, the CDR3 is TGTGCCAGCAACCAGGGGGGCCACGAGCAGTACTTC. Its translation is CASNQGGHEQYF.

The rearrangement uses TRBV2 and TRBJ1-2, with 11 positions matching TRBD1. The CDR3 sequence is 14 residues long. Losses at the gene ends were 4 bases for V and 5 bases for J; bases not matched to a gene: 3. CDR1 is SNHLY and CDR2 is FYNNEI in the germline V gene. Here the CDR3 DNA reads TGTGCCAGCAGTGGGGACAGGGGGAAGTATGGCTACACCTTC. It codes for CASSGDRGKYGYTF.

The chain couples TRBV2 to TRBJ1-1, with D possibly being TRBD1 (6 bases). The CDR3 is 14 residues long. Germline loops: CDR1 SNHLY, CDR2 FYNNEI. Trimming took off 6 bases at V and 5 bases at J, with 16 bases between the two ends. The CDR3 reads CASRRTGQATEAFF. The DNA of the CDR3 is TGTGCCAGCAGAAGAACAGGGCAGGCGACTGAAGCTTTCTTT.

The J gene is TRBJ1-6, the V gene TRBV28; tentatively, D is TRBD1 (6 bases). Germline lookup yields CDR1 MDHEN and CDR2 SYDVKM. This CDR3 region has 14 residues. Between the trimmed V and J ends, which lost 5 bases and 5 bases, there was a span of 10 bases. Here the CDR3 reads CASSQGSDNSPLHF. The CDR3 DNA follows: TGTGCCAGCAGTCAGGGGTCGGATAATTCACCCCTCCACTTT. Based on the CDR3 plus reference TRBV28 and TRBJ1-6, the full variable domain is DVKVTQSSRYLVKRTGEKVFLECVQDMDHENMFWYRQDPGLGLRLIYFSYDVKMKEKGDIPEGYSVSREKKERFSLILESASTNQTSMYLCASSQGSDNSPLHFGNGTRLTVT.

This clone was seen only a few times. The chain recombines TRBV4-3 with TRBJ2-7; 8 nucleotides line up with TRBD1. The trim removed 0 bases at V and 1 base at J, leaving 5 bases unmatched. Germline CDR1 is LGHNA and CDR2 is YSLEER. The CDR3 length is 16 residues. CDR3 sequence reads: CASSQEARGRSYEQYF. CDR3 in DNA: TGCGCCAGCAGCCAAGAGGCCAGGGGGCGATCCTACGAGCAGTACTTC.

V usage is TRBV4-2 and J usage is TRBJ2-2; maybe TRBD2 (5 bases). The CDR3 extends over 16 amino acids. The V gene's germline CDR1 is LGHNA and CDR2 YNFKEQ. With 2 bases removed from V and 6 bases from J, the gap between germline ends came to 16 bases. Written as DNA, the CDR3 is TGTGCCAGCAGCCAAATTATGGCGGGCGTGGCCGGGGAGCTGTTTTTT. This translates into CASSQIMAGVAGELFF.

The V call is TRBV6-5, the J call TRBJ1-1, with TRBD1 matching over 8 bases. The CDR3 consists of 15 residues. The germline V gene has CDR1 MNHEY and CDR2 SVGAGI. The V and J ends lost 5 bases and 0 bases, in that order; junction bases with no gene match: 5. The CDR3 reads CASSKGQAMNTEAFF. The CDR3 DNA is TGTGCCAGCAGTAAGGGACAGGCTATGAACACTGAAGCTTTCTTT.

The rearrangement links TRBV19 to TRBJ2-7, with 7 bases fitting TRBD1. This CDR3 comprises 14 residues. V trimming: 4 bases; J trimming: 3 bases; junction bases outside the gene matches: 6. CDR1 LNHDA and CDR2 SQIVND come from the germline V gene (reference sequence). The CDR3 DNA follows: TGTGCCAGTAGTACCTACAGGGGTGACTACGAGCAGTACTTC. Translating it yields CASSTYRGDYEQYF.

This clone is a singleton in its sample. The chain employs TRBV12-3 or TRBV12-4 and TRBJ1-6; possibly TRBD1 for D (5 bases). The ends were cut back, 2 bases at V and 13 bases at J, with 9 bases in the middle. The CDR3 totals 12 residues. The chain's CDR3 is CASSLTGGPLHF. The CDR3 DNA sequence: TGTGCCAGCAGTTTAACCGGGGGGCCCCTCCACTTT.